Each of the 19 T cell receptor beta chains below was sequenced from the same sample in a study of blood T cell repertoires in COVID-19. The method was immunoSEQ multiplex PCR; TCRdb's version includes in-frame clones alone and lacks a portion of them. The table includes 130,000 or so clones, approximately 86% detected once. Input material: peripheral blood. These receptor sequences come from a woman in her fifties or sixties with acute or convalescent COVID-19.

This rearrangement joins TRBV5-4 to TRBJ2-3; 11 nucleotides align to TRBD2. This CDR3 has 15 residues. The junction had 7 bases not matched to a gene; V was cut back by 5 bases and J by 5 bases. Germline-derived CDR1 and CDR2 are SGHNT and YYREEE (reference sequence). The CDR3 DNA sequence: TGTGCCAGCAGATATAGCGGGGGGGCGCTAGATACGCAGTATTTT. This translates into CASRYSGGALDTQYF.

V is TRBV27 and J is TRBJ2-2, with 7 bases lining up with TRBD2. V gave up 5 bases and J gave up 6 bases; unmatched junction bases: 6. This CDR3 has 14 residues. Germline V lookup: CDR1 MNHEY, CDR2 SMNVEV (reference sequence). CDR3 in amino acids: CASSTTSWAGELFF. The CDR3 DNA reads as TGTGCCAGCAGTACGACTAGCTGGGCCGGGGAGCTGTTTTTT.

The chain carries TRBV6-5 and TRBJ2-5; TRBD1 matches at 9 bases. The V gene's germline CDR1 is MNHEY and CDR2 SVGAGI. This CDR3 contains 15 residues. The V and J ends lost 4 bases and 1 base, in that order; junction bases with no gene match: 4. CDR3 residues: CASSSRDRVQETQYF. The DNA for the CDR3 is TGTGCCAGCAGTTCTCGGGACAGGGTCCAAGAGACCCAGTACTTC.

This chain connects TRBV19 to TRBJ1-5, with 7 bases that match TRBD1. The CDR3 length is 15 residues. V was pared by 6 bases and J by 3 bases, with 8 bases of the junction left unmatched. CDR1 is LNHDA and CDR2 is SQIVND in the germline V gene (reference sequence). CDR3 sequence: CASSPGTVLNQPQHF. The CDR3 DNA reads TGTGCCAGTAGCCCTGGGACAGTACTCAATCAGCCCCAGCATTTT.

The chain recombines TRBV6-6 with TRBJ1-1; tentative D call: TRBD1 (6 bases). The ends were cut back, 6 bases at V and 3 bases at J, with 32 bases in the middle. The germline gives CDR1 MNHNY, CDR2 SVGAGI (reference sequence). The CDR3 runs to 20 residues. CDR3 residues: CASSRSLGGGLSIVDTEAFF. The CDR3, as DNA: TGTGCCAGCAGCCGATCACTAGGGGGGGGACTCTCGATAGTGGACACTGAAGCTTTCTTT.

The V call is TRBV5-1, the J call TRBJ2-5; 11 nucleotides line up with TRBD2. Germline CDR1 SGHRS, CDR2 YFSETQ. The CDR3 consists of 15 residues. The V gene end was trimmed by 9 bases and the J gene end by 1 base; junction bases not matched to a gene: 8. The CDR3 sequence: CATTPGTSGQETQYF. CDR3 DNA: TGCGCCACCACCCCCGGGACTAGCGGCCAAGAGACCCAGTACTTC.

The chain employs TRBV13 and TRBJ1-2, with 7 bases lining up with TRBD1. The CDR3 runs 14 residues. CDR1 is PRHDT and CDR2 is FYEKMQ in the germline V gene (reference sequence). J lost 6 bases, V lost 0 bases, and 4 bases had no gene match. CDR3 amino acids: CASSLGRQGDGYTF. As DNA, the CDR3 is TGTGCCAGCAGCTTAGGCCGCCAGGGGGATGGCTACACCTTC.

The V call is TRBV2, the J call TRBJ1-1, with D perhaps TRBD1 (6 bases). In germline, CDR1 is SNHLY, CDR2 FYNNEI. Trimming left V 5 bases short and J 8 bases short, with 15 bases between. This CDR3 has 13 residues. The CDR3 protein is CASSRTVISEAFF. The CDR3 DNA sequence: TGTGCCAGCAGTCGGACAGTTATATCCGAAGCTTTCTTT.

This chain connects TRBV28 to TRBJ2-5, with 7 bases that match TRBD1. J lost 5 bases, V lost 5 bases, and 11 bases had no gene match. This CDR3 region has 15 residues. Germline lookup yields CDR1 MDHEN and CDR2 SYDVKM. In DNA form, the CDR3 reads TGTGCCAGCAGTACCGCTGGACAGGTTCAGGAGACCCAGTACTTC. Translating it yields CASSTAGQVQETQYF.

This chain connects TRBV19 to TRBJ1-6, with TRBD1 identical over 7 bases. V shed 9 bases, J shed 3 bases, and the junction held 5 bases outside the gene matches. The CDR3 has 14 amino acids. Germline V lookup: CDR1 LNHDA, CDR2 SQIVND (reference sequence). This CDR3 is CASMTGNYNSPLHF. The CDR3 bases are TGTGCCAGCATGACAGGGAACTATAATTCACCCCTCCACTTT. The variable domain in full, completed from reference TRBV19 and TRBJ1-6, reads DGGITQSPKYLFRKEGQNVTLSCEQNLNHDAMYWYRQDPGQGLRLIYYSQIVNDFQKGDIAEGYSVSREKKESFPLTVTSAQKNPTAFYLCASMTGNYNSPLHFGNGTRLTVT.

This clone came up a few times. The chain carries TRBV5-6 and TRBJ2-3; maybe TRBD1 (5 bases). CDR3 length equals 16 residues. CDR1 SGHDT and CDR2 YYEEEE come from the germline V gene. The ends were cut back, 4 bases at V and 2 bases at J, with 17 bases in the middle. The CDR3: CASSPHLAGPTDTQYF. The CDR3 DNA follows: TGTGCCAGCAGCCCCCACCTTGCAGGGCCCACAGATACGCAGTATTTT.

The rearrangement joins TRBV29-1 to TRBJ1-2; 8 bases line up with TRBD1. V shed 5 bases and J 6 bases; nucleotides not matched to a gene: 8. The CDR3 loop spans 13 amino acids. Germline V gene data show CDR1 as SQVTM and CDR2 as ANQGSEA. The CDR3 sequence: CSVTRQGRNGYTF. DNA of the CDR3: TGCAGCGTTACACGACAGGGGCGGAATGGCTACACCTTC.

This chain links TRBV4-1 with TRBJ2-5, with TRBD2 matching 8 bases. CDR1 and CDR2 (germline): MGHRA, YSYEKL. The trim removed 1 base at V and 1 base at J, leaving 8 bases unmatched. CDR3 length equals 17 residues. CDR3 loop: CASSQAMTAGVQETQYF. The CDR3 bases are TGCGCCAGCAGCCAAGCAATGACAGCGGGGGTCCAAGAGACCCAGTACTTC.

This chain joins TRBV15 and TRBJ1-2; 8 bases match TRBD1. The CDR3 consists of 15 residues. In germline, CDR1 is LNHNV, CDR2 YYDKDF (reference sequence). The V gene end was trimmed by 7 bases and the J gene end by 8 bases; junction bases not matched to a gene: 15. The CDR3 protein is CATKNTGTGYLGYTF. DNA of the CDR3: TGTGCCACCAAAAATACCGGGACAGGTTATTTGGGCTACACCTTC.

The count of this clone is one. The rearrangement links TRBV6-6 to TRBJ1-2; D may be TRBD1 (5 bases). Germline values: CDR1 MNHNY, CDR2 SVGAGI (reference sequence). CDR3 length equals 16 residues. Trimming took off 0 bases at V and 2 bases at J, with 13 bases between the two ends. The CDR3 coding sequence is TGTGCCAGCAGTTACTCACCAGGGAACCCAAACTATGGCTACACCTTC. It translates to CASSYSPGNPNYGYTF.

This sequence joins TRBV30 and TRBJ1-6, with 7 bases that match TRBD1. Germline-derived CDR1 and CDR2 are GTSNPN and SVGIG (reference sequence). The trim removed 0 bases at V and 7 bases at J, leaving 3 bases unmatched. The CDR3 contains 14 residues. The CDR3 DNA sequence: TGTGCCTGGAGTGTTAACAGGGGCAATTCACCCCTCCACTTT. Translation gives CAWSVNRGNSPLHF.

This chain joins TRBV5-6 and TRBJ2-7; weak D call: TRBD1 (5 bases). This CDR3 has 14 residues. Trimming shortened V by 2 bases and J by 1 base, and 10 bases separated the two germline ends. The germline V gene encodes CDR1 SGHDT and CDR2 YYEEEE. The CDR3 coding sequence is TGTGCCAGCAGCTTAGCCGCAGGGTCCTACGAGCAGTACTTC. Amino acid sequence: CASSLAAGSYEQYF.

The chain links TRBV3-1 (or the pseudogene TRBV3-2) to TRBJ2-5; D is undetermined. V lost 1 base and J lost 4, with 7 bases in between. Germline values: CDR1 LGHDT, CDR2 YNNKEL (reference sequence). The CDR3 extends over 13 amino acids. CDR3 in DNA: TGTGCCAGCAGCCAAGTCAGCGTAGAGACCCAGTACTTC. It is translated as CASSQVSVETQYF.

This sequence joins TRBV19 and TRBJ2-3, with TRBD2 matching 9 bases. This CDR3 is built from 14 residues. With V trimmed by 5 bases and J by 5 bases, 5 bases remained unmatched. CDR1 LNHDA and CDR2 SQIVND come from the germline V gene (reference sequence). For the CDR3, the DNA is TGTGCCAGTAGTCCTAGCGGGGATGAAGATACGCAGTATTTT. Its protein is CASSPSGDEDTQYF.